Listed below are T cell receptor beta chains from one sample, sequenced in a study of T cell responses to AZD1222 COVID-19 vaccine. Generated by immunoSEQ multiplex PCR, the TCRdb table keeps only in-frame clones and is missing some. The sample contains about 96,000 clones, more than 75% of which appear only once. The sample was peripheral blood, taken on day 0 of MenACWY control vaccination. The receptors come from an adult in good health. CDR3s leave out the opening cysteine and the closing phenylalanine or tryptophan.

J gene | V gene | CDR3 protein
TRBJ2-4 | TRBV10-3 | ATGQGAENIQY
TRBJ2-5 | TRBV5-6 | ASSLVDAQETQY
TRBJ2-1 | TRBV19 | ASSTRQGESAEQF
TRBJ1-4 | TRBV11-2 | ASSLNPRSTNEKLF
TRBJ1-4 | TRBV28 | ASSTRDLKLF
TRBJ1-2 | TRBV7-9 | ASSLALGYGYT
TRBJ2-2 | TRBV18 | ASSKLIPTETGELF
TRBJ1-2 | TRBV6-2/TRBV6-3 | ASSLGHPYGYT
TRBJ1-5 | TRBV3-1/TRBV3-2 | ASSQGDTYQPQH
TRBJ1-1 | TRBV19 | ASSLVPGKAEAF
TRBJ2-1 | TRBV6-6 | ASSYTGSGYNEQF
TRBJ2-7 | TRBV28 | ASSLARDREQY
TRBJ2-5 | TRBV4-1 | ASSPPWQGHAETQY
TRBJ1-1 | TRBV11-1 | ASSIQTGSTEAF
TRBJ2-3 | TRBV6-5 | ASRGTLKDTQY
TRBJ2-5 | TRBV19 | ASSIGGDQETQY